A single sample gave rise to the 27 T cell receptor beta chains below, sequenced in a study of blood T cell repertoires in COVID-19. Measured with immunoSEQ multiplex PCR; TCRdb has only the in-frame clones, and not every one. This table has more than 95,000 clones, about 89% appearing once. Source material: peripheral blood. These receptors all stem from a human donor in a cohort sampled during active COVID-19.

Concerning this clone: No conserved phenylalanine or tryptophan ends this CDR3, so it is likely a read error. The DNA is omitted, as the CDR3 cannot be located on it reliably, and the CDR3 follows TCRdb's listing. The V gene is TRBV6-7, the J gene TRBJ1-4. TRBV6-7 is treated as an ORF (open reading frame) with a function not yet certain. Counting both end residues, the CDR3 totals 11 amino acids. This CDR3 is CASSYPGVGDL.

The chain uses TRBV7-8 and TRBJ1-2; weak D call: TRBD1 (5 bases). With 5 bases removed from V and 2 bases from J, the gap between germline ends came to 12 bases. The CDR3 is 14 residues long. CDR1 SGHVS and CDR2 FQNEAQ come from the germline V gene. As DNA, the CDR3 is TGTGCCAGCAGCCCGGACACCTCGAACTATGGCTACACCTTC. As protein: CASSPDTSNYGYTF.

The chain links TRBV11-1 to TRBJ2-1; D uncertain. The germline V gene encodes CDR1 SGHAT and CDR2 FQDESV (reference sequence). V dropped 4 bases and J dropped 5 bases, with 9 bases sitting between them. The CDR3 has 13 amino acids. CDR3 sequence (DNA): TGTGCCAGCAGCTCGAAGCGAGACAATGAGCAGTTCTTC. Translating it yields CASSSKRDNEQFF.

In this sample, this clone turned up a few times. The V gene is TRBV12-5, the J gene TRBJ1-5, with D uncertain. CDR3 length: 10 amino acids. The germline V gene encodes CDR1 LGHNT and CDR2 FRNRAP. V gave up 2 bases and J gave up 9 bases, with 2 bases separating them. The CDR3 nucleotides read TGTGCTAGTGGTTTGCGGCCCCAGCATTTT. This sequence encodes CASGLRPQHF. Together with reference TRBV12-5 and TRBJ1-5, the CDR3 gives the full variable domain: DARVTQTPRHKVTEMGQEVTMRCQPILGHNTVFWYRQTMMQGLELLAYFRNRAPLDDSGMPKDRFSAEMPDATLATLKIQPSEPRDSAVYFCASGLRPQHFGDGTRLSIL.

This chain links TRBV11-3 with TRBJ1-1, with D hard to call. Looked up from germline, CDR1 is SGHNT and CDR2 is YENEEA. The V and J ends lost 0 bases and 1 base respectively, with 6 bases between them. The CDR3 loop spans 14 amino acids. The CDR3 region is CASSLDYSNTEAFF. CDR3 coding DNA: TGTGCCAGCAGCTTAGATTATTCGAACACTGAAGCTTTCTTT.

The sample holds one count of this clone. The DNA of the CDR3 is TGCGCCAGCAGCTTGGGGGGCGGAAACACCATATATTTT. Its protein is CASSLGGGNTIYF. The rearrangement uses TRBV5-1 and TRBJ1-3; perhaps TRBD1 as D (5 bases). This CDR3 has 13 amino acids. V was trimmed by 0 bases and J by 4 bases, leaving 5 bases between them. CDR1 and CDR2 from the germline V gene are SGHRS and YFSETQ.

V gene TRBV15 combines with J gene TRBJ1-6; D may be TRBD1 (5 bases). Trimming left V 0 bases short and J 13 bases short, with 10 bases between. The CDR3 has 13 amino acids. The germline CDR1 and CDR2 sequences are LNHNV and YYDKDF (reference sequence). CDR3 in amino acids: CATSRDAGGPLHF. The DNA for the CDR3 is TGTGCCACCAGCAGAGATGCCGGGGGGCCCCTCCACTTT.

The chain recombines TRBV19 with TRBJ2-3, with TRBD2 matching over 10 bases. V was pared by 5 bases and J by 3 bases, with 8 bases of the junction left unmatched. Germline-derived CDR1 and CDR2 are LNHDA and SQIVND (reference sequence). There are 16 residues in the CDR3. The CDR3 sequence is CASSPAASGRTDTQYF. The CDR3 DNA reads as TGTGCCAGTAGTCCCGCTGCTAGCGGGAGAACAGATACGCAGTATTTT.

V and J are TRBV5-4 and TRBJ1-3; 9 nucleotides align to TRBD1. This CDR3 has 16 residues. J lost 2 bases, V lost 4 bases, and 7 bases had no gene match. Germline CDR1 reads SGHNT; CDR2 reads YYREEE (reference sequence). The CDR3 DNA sequence: TGTGCCAGCAGCGCCGGGGACAGGGTTACTGGAAACACCATATATTTT. Its protein product is CASSAGDRVTGNTIYF.

The gene calls are TRBV9 and TRBJ2-3; 12 bases map to TRBD2. Germline loops: CDR1 SGDLS, CDR2 YYNGEE. V lost 4 bases and J lost 4; bases outside the gene matches: 4. The CDR3 runs 15 residues. CDR3 residues: CASSLAGGPSDTQYF. CDR3 DNA sequence: TGTGCCAGCAGCCTAGCGGGGGGGCCCTCAGATACGCAGTATTTT.

The CDR3 DNA reads TGCGCCAGCAGCTTGGGAGGATTTTCTAGCACAGATACGCAGTATTTT. The encoded protein is CASSLGGFSSTDTQYF. The chain is built from TRBV5-1 and TRBJ2-3; D is ambiguous. V dropped 0 bases and J dropped 0 bases, with 11 bases sitting between them. Germline loops: CDR1 SGHRS, CDR2 YFSETQ. CDR3 size: 16 residues.

The V gene is TRBV9, the J gene TRBJ2-2; 14 positions match TRBD2. CDR1 is SGDLS, CDR2 YYNGEE, per germline. There are 17 residues in the CDR3. V shed 4 bases, J shed 5 bases, and the junction held 7 bases outside the gene matches. The CDR3 here is CASSPRLAGGVTGELFF. CDR3 in DNA: TGTGCCAGCAGCCCCCGACTAGCGGGGGGGGTAACCGGGGAGCTGTTTTTT.

This clone showed up just once. The gene calls are TRBV3-1 (or the pseudogene TRBV3-2) and TRBJ2-7, with 7 bases identical to TRBD2. Per germline, CDR1 LGHDT and CDR2 YNNKEL (reference sequence). With V trimmed by 3 bases and J by 6 bases, 2 bases remained unmatched. CDR3 size: 12 residues. For the CDR3, the DNA is TGTGCCAGCAGCCAGGGGGGGGGCGAGCAGTACTTC. Its translation: CASSQGGGEQYF.

Points on this clone: This sample includes further DNA sequences coding for the same CDR3. This chain uses TRBV7-9 with TRBJ2-3; D not resolved. The CDR3 spans 15 residues. Germline CDR1 reads SEHNR; CDR2 reads FQNEAQ (reference sequence). The V and J ends lost 5 bases and 0 bases respectively, with 12 bases between them. CDR3 amino acids: CASSLGDSSTDTQYF. The CDR3 DNA reads TGTGCCAGCAGCCTCGGAGACTCTAGCACAGATACGCAGTATTTT.

This chain links TRBV12-5 with TRBJ2-3; D not certain. There are 20 residues in the CDR3. V was cut by 0 bases and J by 0 bases, with 22 bases left in between. The germline gives CDR1 LGHNT, CDR2 FRNRAP. DNA for the CDR3: TGTGCTAGTGGTTTGGTGTCTTTGAGTGGGCGTCGTGCTAGCACAGATACGCAGTATTTT. This codes for CASGLVSLSGRRASTDTQYF.

This clone has only one observation. The chain has TRBV6-2 or TRBV6-3 and TRBJ1-1; D unresolved. From germline, CDR1 is MNHEY and CDR2 SVGEGT. There are 14 residues in the CDR3. Trimming left V 4 bases short and J 5 bases short, with 14 bases between. The CDR3 DNA reads as TGTGCCAGCAGTTTGAGTAGGCGGCTAACTGAAGCTTTCTTT. It yields the protein CASSLSRRLTEAFF.

The rearrangement links TRBV11-2 to TRBJ1-5; possibly TRBD1 for D (6 bases). Trimming removed 6 bases from V and 7 bases from J, with 16 bases in between. The CDR3 sequence is 14 residues long. Germline lookup yields CDR1 SGHAT and CDR2 FQNNGV. For the CDR3, the DNA is TGTGCCAGCAGTCAGTGGGGGGGCCGGCAGCCCCAGCATTTT. The encoded protein is CASSQWGGRQPQHF.

This clone appeared a single time. The CDR3 bases are TGTGCCAGCAGTTACTCTGGGAGGGAAGGAGGCTACACCTTC. This gives the protein CASSYSGREGGYTF. The J gene is TRBJ1-2, the V gene TRBV6-5; D is uncertain. The CDR3 runs to 14 residues. The V end lost 0 bases, the J end lost 8 bases, and 13 bases lay between the germline ends. From germline, CDR1 is MNHEY and CDR2 SVGAGI.

The V gene is TRBV4-1, the J gene TRBJ2-7; TRBD1 matches at 9 bases. CDR3 length: 15 amino acids. Trimming removed 1 base from V and 0 bases from J; junction bases left unmatched: 1. Germline V lookup: CDR1 MGHRA, CDR2 YSYEKL. CDR3 sequence (DNA): TGCGCCAGCAGCCAAGGACAGGGGGTCTCCTACGAGCAGTACTTC. This encodes CASSQGQGVSYEQYF.

CDR3 protein: CASSKIRDQETQYF. The CDR3 region has the DNA TGTGCCAGCAGTAAAATACGGGACCAAGAGACCCAGTACTTC. The gene calls are TRBV28 and TRBJ2-5; the D is unclear. The CDR3 extends over 14 amino acids. Deletions cut 5 bases from V and 0 bases from J, with 10 bases between. The germline V gene encodes CDR1 MDHEN and CDR2 SYDVKM.

The chain links TRBV2 to TRBJ2-5; D may be TRBD1 (5 bases). The CDR3 covers 14 residues. CDR1 and CDR2 from the germline V gene are SNHLY and FYNNEI. Deletions cut 6 bases from V and 9 bases from J, with 20 bases between. The CDR3 spells CASSLGQGPRAQYF. The DNA for the CDR3 is TGTGCCAGCAGCCTGGGCCAGGGCCCCAGGGCCCAGTACTTC.

This clone appeared a single time. V is TRBV6-5 and J is TRBJ1-2; the match to TRBD1 covers 7 bases. CDR3 length: 15 residues. V was pared by 7 bases and J by 7 bases, with 15 bases of the junction left unmatched. Germline CDR1 MNHEY, CDR2 SVGAGI. This CDR3 reads CASTLEKTGFGGYTF. The DNA for the CDR3 is TGTGCCAGCACCTTGGAAAAGACAGGGTTTGGTGGCTACACCTTC.

This clone was seen a few times. This rearrangement joins TRBV7-9 to TRBJ1-1; 11 bases map to TRBD1. Unmatched junction bases numbered 4, after V lost 5 bases and J lost 8 bases. The germline CDR1 and CDR2 sequences are SEHNR and FQNEAQ (reference sequence). The CDR3 length is 13 residues. The CDR3 reads CASSTDRGLEAFF. For the CDR3, the DNA is TGTGCCAGCAGCACGGACAGGGGGCTGGAAGCTTTCTTT.

CDR3 region: CASSKGGFSTDTQYF. DNA for the CDR3: TGTGCCAGCAGTAAAGGGGGTTTTAGCACAGATACGCAGTATTTT. The rearrangement joins TRBV6-6 to TRBJ2-3; D may be TRBD1 (6 bases). Germline CDR1 is MNHNY and CDR2 is SVGAGI (reference sequence). This CDR3 is built from 15 residues. V shed 5 bases and J shed 0 bases, with 12 bases lying between them.

V gene TRBV4-2 combines with J gene TRBJ2-5; maybe TRBD1 (6 bases). The end of the DNA fits TRBJ2-7 better, so the J call may be wrong. CDR3 size: 15 residues. CDR1 is LGHNA, CDR2 YNFKEQ, per germline. CDR3 nucleotide sequence: TGTGCCAGCAGCCCGGTCGCAGGGGCCTCCTACGAGCAGTACTTC. It codes for CASSPVAGASYEQYF.

CDR3 in DNA: TGTGCCAGCAGCGTTGCCGGGACTAGCGGGAGTAGTGAGCAGTTCTTC. Encoded protein: CASSVAGTSGSSEQFF. V gene TRBV9 combines with J gene TRBJ2-1; 14 bases map to TRBD2. The V and J ends lost 2 bases and 9 bases, in that order; junction bases with no gene match: 7. This CDR3 is built from 16 residues. Germline loops: CDR1 SGDLS, CDR2 YYNGEE.

The chain is built from TRBV18 and TRBJ1-2, with D unresolved. The germline V and J ends were trimmed by 2 bases and 7 bases, with 14 bases remaining between them. The CDR3 sequence is 14 residues long. The germline gives CDR1 KGHSH, CDR2 LQKENI. The CDR3 DNA reads as TGTGCCAGCTCACCAATTGGCGGGGAGGCTGGCTACACCTTC. It specifies CASSPIGGEAGYTF.